Listed here are 20 T cell receptor beta chains from one sample, sequenced in a study of blood T cell repertoires in COVID-19. The assay was immunoSEQ multiplex PCR, and TCRdb's table has in-frame clones only and misses some. Of 250,000 to 300,000 clones in the sample, about 88% were seen once. Material: PBMCs or T cells enriched from blood (not recorded which). The receptors derive from a woman aged 60-75 years in a cohort exposed to, infected with or recovered from COVID-19 (not recorded which).

This sequence joins TRBV27 and TRBJ2-7; TRBD1 agrees at 8 bases. Per the germline V gene, CDR1 is MNHEY and CDR2 is SMNVEV (reference sequence). Unmatched junction bases numbered 7, after V lost 4 bases and J lost 2 bases. The CDR3 runs 15 residues. In DNA, the CDR3 is TGTGCCAGCAGTTCTCGACAGGGGACAGCCTACGAGCAGTACTTC. The encoded protein is CASSSRQGTAYEQYF.

This chain uses TRBV4-1 with TRBJ1-1; D unclear. The V end lost 0 bases, the J end lost 1 base, and 9 bases lay between the germline ends. The CDR3 totals 15 residues. The germline gives CDR1 MGHRA, CDR2 YSYEKL. CDR3 amino acids: CASSQEAVPNTEAFF. In nucleotides, the CDR3 is TGCGCCAGCAGCCAAGAGGCGGTTCCGAACACTGAAGCTTTCTTT.

The rearrangement links TRBV5-1 to TRBJ1-1, with 11 bases lining up with TRBD1. Per germline, CDR1 SGHRS and CDR2 YFSETQ. The CDR3 is made up of 16 amino acids. V gave up 4 bases and J gave up 0 bases; unmatched junction bases: 5. The CDR3 DNA follows: TGCGCCAGCAGCGCCGGGACAGGGGGTATGAACACTGAAGCTTTCTTT. This encodes CASSAGTGGMNTEAFF.

V usage is TRBV7-9 and J usage is TRBJ1-2; TRBD1 matches at 9 bases. CDR3 size: 12 residues. V lost 10 bases and J lost 3; bases outside the gene matches: 3. The V gene's germline CDR1 is SEHNR and CDR2 FQNEAQ (reference sequence). The CDR3 DNA reads TGTGCCACCACAGGGGGCGACTATGGCTACACCTTC. This codes for CATTGGDYGYTF.

The chain couples TRBV21-1 to TRBJ1-2; TRBD1, the table's D call, was not compared with the DNA. TRBV21-1 is noted as a pseudogene. This CDR3 has 15 amino acids. The CDR3 DNA sequence: TGTGCCAGCAGCAATACCGACAGGGGTAACGATGGCTACACCTTC. Amino acids: CASSNTDRGNDGYTF.

The chain links TRBV7-9 to TRBJ2-1; D gene ambiguous. CDR1 and CDR2 from the germline V gene are SEHNR and FQNEAQ (reference sequence). Trimming removed 6 bases at V and 7 bases at J, with 13 bases between. The CDR3 sequence is 13 residues long. The CDR3 DNA is TGTGCCAGCAGTACTCTCCCGGGTAATGAGCAGTTCTTC. Its protein is CASSTLPGNEQFF.

The chain couples TRBV2 to TRBJ2-7; D gene uncertain. Germline values: CDR1 SNHLY, CDR2 FYNNEI. The length of the CDR3 is 14 residues. Trimming cost V 0 bases and J 6 bases, with 12 bases left between them. The CDR3 region is CASSEASEVLEQYF. The CDR3 bases are TGTGCCAGCAGTGAAGCGTCTGAGGTCCTCGAGCAGTACTTC.

The chain links TRBV28 to TRBJ2-3; 7 nucleotides agree with TRBD2. This CDR3 has 14 amino acids. The germline V gene encodes CDR1 MDHEN and CDR2 SYDVKM. The J segment lost 10 bases and the V segment lost 6 bases, leaving 13 bases of the junction unmatched. This chain's CDR3 is CASRGIGRAGAQYF. For the CDR3, the DNA is TGTGCCAGCAGGGGAATAGGGAGGGCCGGGGCGCAGTATTTT. The full variable domain, in which reference TRBV28 and TRBJ2-3 provide the parts outside the CDR3, is DVKVTQSSRYLVKRTGEKVFLECVQDMDHENMFWYRQDPGLGLRLIYFSYDVKMKEKGDIPEGYSVSREKKERFSLILESASTNQTSMYLCASRGIGRAGAQYFGPGTRLTVL.

V is TRBV11-3 and J is TRBJ2-1, with a possible D match to TRBD1 (6 bases). CDR3 length: 15 amino acids. Germline V lookup: CDR1 SGHNT, CDR2 YENEEA. Deletions cut 5 bases from V and 6 bases from J, with 17 bases between. The CDR3 DNA reads TGTGCCAGCAGCCTAGGGCCGACAGGCGGCAATGAGCAGTTCTTC. It yields the protein CASSLGPTGGNEQFF.

The chain links TRBV19 to TRBJ2-1; the match to TRBD2 covers 12 bases. Per germline, CDR1 LNHDA and CDR2 SQIVND (reference sequence). Trimming cost V 5 bases and J 4 bases; bases outside gene matches: 9. The CDR3 spans 17 residues. For the CDR3, the DNA is TGTGCCAGTAGTCCGGGACGCGGGACTAGCGGGTACAATGAGCAGTTCTTC. Translation gives CASSPGRGTSGYNEQFF. The whole variable domain, filled in from reference TRBV19 and TRBJ2-1, reads DGGITQSPKYLFRKEGQNVTLSCEQNLNHDAMYWYRQDPGQGLRLIYYSQIVNDFQKGDIAEGYSVSREKKESFPLTVTSAQKNPTAFYLCASSPGRGTSGYNEQFFGPGTRLTVL.

The chain couples TRBV24-1 to TRBJ2-3; 9 positions match TRBD1. Germline CDR1 and CDR2: KGHDR and SFDVKD. Trimming at V came to 4 bases and at J to 4 bases, leaving 8 bases not matched to a gene. This CDR3 region has 16 residues. The DNA of the CDR3 is TGTGCCACCAGTGAGTGGGACAGGGTGGGGCCAGATACGCAGTATTTT. This sequence encodes CATSEWDRVGPDTQYF.

This chain connects TRBV5-1 to TRBJ2-1; 14 nucleotides align to TRBD2. Germline CDR1 reads SGHRS; CDR2 reads YFSETQ. J gave up 8 bases and V 2 bases, and 6 bases lay outside the gene matches. The CDR3 is 16 residues long. The CDR3, as DNA: TGCGCCAGCAGCTTTCAGACTAGCGGGAGGGGGGATGAGCAGTTCTTC. This translates into CASSFQTSGRGDEQFF.

This clone came up a few times. V usage is TRBV3-1 (or the pseudogene TRBV3-2) and J usage is TRBJ1-2, with 8 nucleotides matching TRBD1. V was clipped by 4 bases and J by 8 bases; unmatched bases: 9. The CDR3 has 14 amino acids. Germline CDR1 and CDR2: LGHDT and YNNKEL (reference sequence). CDR3 sequence reads: CASSLQGAGGGYTF. DNA of the CDR3: TGTGCCAGCAGCCTCCAGGGGGCTGGGGGAGGCTACACCTTC.

This chain connects TRBV6-5 to TRBJ2-5; 8 nucleotides line up with TRBD2. J lost 2 bases, V lost 6 bases, and 5 bases had no gene match. The CDR3 runs to 14 residues. Germline CDR1 and CDR2: MNHEY and SVGAGI. The CDR3 here is CASRTSGNQETQYF. The CDR3 DNA is TGTGCCAGCAGAACTAGCGGAAATCAAGAGACCCAGTACTTC.

The rearrangement joins TRBV5-1 to TRBJ1-4; D not resolved. Per the germline V gene, CDR1 is SGHRS and CDR2 is YFSETQ. There are 15 residues in the CDR3. V lost 9 bases and J lost 6, with 21 bases in between. CDR3 sequence (DNA): TGCGCCACTAAAGATCCGGGATTAAGGGATGAAAAACTGTTTTTT. Its translation is CATKDPGLRDEKLFF.

The chain recombines TRBV30 with TRBJ2-7; 10 bases fit TRBD2. The CDR3 loop spans 15 amino acids. The junction had 13 bases not matched to a gene; V was cut back by 8 bases and J by 3 bases. Germline V gene data show CDR1 as GTSNPN and CDR2 as SVGIG (reference sequence). The CDR3 here is CAPGSGRARLYEQYF. DNA of the CDR3: TGTGCCCCTGGCAGCGGGAGGGCCCGTCTCTACGAGCAGTACTTC.

The chain has TRBV12-3 or TRBV12-4 and TRBJ2-5; TRBD2 agrees at 8 bases. CDR3 length: 12 residues. V trimming: 8 bases; J trimming: 5 bases; junction bases outside the gene matches: 4. The CDR3 coding sequence is TGTGCCAGCCGGGGGGGGAGGGAGACCCAGTACTTC. This gives the protein CASRGGRETQYF.

The V call is TRBV7-2, the J call TRBJ2-5, with a possible D match to TRBD1 (5 bases). Trimming removed 2 bases at V and 5 bases at J, with 21 bases between. The CDR3 is 17 amino acids. Germline V CDR1 and CDR2: SGHTA, FQGNSA. Written as DNA, the CDR3 is TGTGCCAGCAGCTTACCCAGGGAAGAGCGAGTCGGGGAGACCCAGTACTTC. It yields the protein CASSLPREERVGETQYF. The full variable domain, completed using reference TRBV7-2 and TRBJ2-5, is GAGVSQSPSNKVTEKGKDVELRCDPISGHTALYWYRQSLGQGLEFLIYFQGNSAPDKSGLPSDRFSAERTGGSVSTLTIQRTQQEDSAVYLCASSLPREERVGETQYFGPGTRLLVL.

The sample holds one count of this clone. The chain combines TRBV9 with TRBJ1-3; D gene unclear. The germline V gene encodes CDR1 SGDLS and CDR2 YYNGEE. V dropped 0 bases and J dropped 8 bases, with 9 bases sitting between them. This CDR3 comprises 13 residues. CDR3 sequence: CASSVGVRDTIYF. The CDR3 bases are TGTGCCAGCAGCGTAGGGGTGAGGGACACCATATATTTT.

This clone has a single count. The chain combines TRBV5-4 with TRBJ2-1; 7 bases fit TRBD1. The CDR3 length is 13 residues. Trimming at V came to 0 bases and at J to 8 bases, leaving 2 bases not matched to a gene. Per the germline V gene, CDR1 is SGHNT and CDR2 is YYREEE (reference sequence). The CDR3 sequence is CASSLATGYEQFF. The DNA of the CDR3 is TGTGCCAGCAGCTTGGCGACAGGGTATGAGCAGTTCTTC.